Listed below are T cell receptor beta chains from one sample, sequenced in a study of technical replicates of blood from several donors. This table comes from immunoSEQ multiplex PCR, and its TCRdb copy is limited to in-frame clones, with some not included. Found here are more than 65,000 clones, 90% to 95% of them singletons; the top ten hold 0.25%. Specimen: T cells isolated from PBMCs. These receptors all stem from a human donor in good health. Each CDR3 is given with its conserved first and last residue. The D gene is left open where the match is weak. The size field is filled for only some rows; it gives once, few, many or a size class.

size: NA
V: TRBV6-5
J: TRBJ2-5
D: TRBD2
CDR3: CASSYSARGGLETQYF
DNA: TGTGCCAGCAGTTACTCGGCGCGGGGGGGCCTAGAGACCCAGTACTTC

size: NA
V: TRBV2
J: TRBJ2-2
D: TRBD2
CDR3: CASRKGLAGVSGELFF
DNA: TGTGCCAGCAGAAAAGGACTAGCGGGAGTATCTGGGGAGCTGTTTTTT

size: NA
V: TRBV30
J: TRBJ2-5
D: NA
CDR3: CAWSYNQETQYF
DNA: TGTGCCTGGAGTTACAACCAAGAGACCCAGTACTTC

size: NA
V: TRBV6-1
J: TRBJ2-7
D: TRBD2
CDR3: CASSSTSGLSYEQYF
DNA: TGTGCCAGCAGTAGTACTAGCGGGCTTTCCTACGAGCAGTACTTC

size: NA
V: TRBV5-1
J: TRBJ2-7
D: NA
CDR3: CASSLDGSPGEQYF
DNA: TGCGCCAGCAGCTTGGATGGCAGCCCGGGCGAGCAGTACTTC

size: NA
V: TRBV10-3
J: TRBJ1-1
D: TRBD1
CDR3: CAISGTGNTEAFF
DNA: TGTGCCATCAGTGGGACAGGGAACACTGAAGCTTTCTTT

size: NA
V: TRBV5-6
J: TRBJ2-1
D: TRBD2
CDR3: CASSLMLAGGPENEQFF
DNA: TGTGCCAGCAGCTTGATGTTAGCGGGGGGGCCAGAAAATGAGCAGTTCTTC

size: once
V: TRBV5-1
J: TRBJ2-7
D: TRBD1
CDR3: CASSKTGGDEQYF
DNA: TGCGCCAGCAGTAAAACAGGGGGCGACGAGCAGTACTTC

size: NA
V: TRBV2
J: TRBJ2-7
D: NA
CDR3: CASSVGHQTYEQYF
DNA: TGTGCCAGCAGTGTAGGACACCAAACCTACGAGCAGTACTTC

size: few
V: TRBV6-1
J: TRBJ1-5
D: NA
CDR3: CASSGPRSGFSNQPQHF
DNA: TGTGCCAGCAGTGGCCCGCGGAGCGGGTTCAGCAATCAGCCCCAGCATTTT

size: NA
V: TRBV29-1
J: TRBJ2-5
D: NA
CDR3: CSVARTAEETQYF
DNA: TGCAGCGTTGCCAGGACAGCGGAAGAGACCCAGTACTTC

size: NA
V: TRBV10-2
J: TRBJ2-3
D: TRBD1
CDR3: CASSPDRGEADTQYF
DNA: TGCGCCAGCAGTCCCGACAGGGGTGAGGCAGATACGCAGTATTTT

size: NA
V: TRBV7-9
J: TRBJ1-5
D: NA
CDR3: CASSWATSNQPQHF
DNA: TGTGCCAGCAGCTGGGCGACAAGCAATCAGCCCCAGCATTTT

size: once
V: TRBV7-9
J: TRBJ2-1
D: TRBD2
CDR3: CASSSPKFGLAGPYNEQFF
DNA: TGTGCCAGCAGCTCCCCTAAATTTGGACTAGCGGGACCTTACAATGAGCAGTTCTTC

size: once
V: TRBV14
J: TRBJ2-3
D: TRBD1
CDR3: CASSPTDRGHLGTQYF
DNA: TGTGCCAGCAGTCCAACTGACAGGGGACATCTTGGAACGCAGTATTTT

size: NA
V: TRBV7-3
J: TRBJ2-2
D: NA
CDR3: CASSSSPTGELFF
DNA: TGTGCCAGCAGCTCCTCCCCGACCGGGGAGCTGTTTTTT

size: NA
V: TRBV4-1
J: TRBJ2-7
D: TRBD1
CDR3: CASSPGTGRPFEQYF
DNA: TGCGCCAGCAGCCCCGGGACAGGGAGACCCTTCGAGCAGTACTTC

size: NA
V: TRBV5-4
J: TRBJ1-1
D: NA
CDR3: CASSVQQGGTEAFF
DNA: TGTGCCAGCAGCGTACAACAGGGTGGAACTGAAGCTTTCTTT

size: NA
V: TRBV7-9
J: TRBJ2-1
D: TRBD2
CDR3: CASSFGRPRYGGNEQFF
DNA: TGTGCCAGCAGCTTCGGCCGACCTAGGTACGGGGGGAATGAGCAGTTCTTC

size: NA
V: TRBV5-1
J: TRBJ1-1
D: TRBD1
CDR3: CASSSTGTGIEAFF
DNA: TGCGCCAGCAGCTCCACCGGGACAGGGATTGAAGCTTTCTTT

size: NA
V: TRBV5-4
J: TRBJ2-7
D: TRBD2
CDR3: CASSLGGRSNYEQYF
DNA: TGTGCCAGCAGCTTAGGCGGGAGGTCCAACTACGAGCAGTACTTC

size: NA
V: TRBV6-5
J: TRBJ1-3
D: NA
CDR3: CASSASLTSGNTIYF
DNA: TGTGCCAGCAGTGCTTCTCTTACATCTGGAAACACCATATATTTT

size: once
V: TRBV6-5
J: TRBJ1-1
D: NA
CDR3: CASSRDIMDTEAFF
DNA: TGTGCCAGCAGCCGCGATATAATGGACACTGAAGCTTTCTTT

size: NA
V: TRBV30
J: TRBJ1-2
D: NA
CDR3: CAWSVRTMSVGYTF
DNA: TGTGCCTGGAGTGTACGGACTATGTCCGTTGGCTACACCTTC

size: NA
V: TRBV6-5
J: TRBJ1-1
D: NA
CDR3: CASSYRNRGNTEAFF
DNA: TGTGCCAGCAGTTACCGGAACCGGGGGAACACTGAAGCTTTCTTT

size: NA
V: TRBV5-1
J: TRBJ1-5
D: TRBD1
CDR3: CASSWGQGNQPQHF
DNA: TGCGCCAGCAGCTGGGGACAGGGCAATCAGCCCCAGCATTTT

size: NA
V: TRBV29-1
J: TRBJ2-7
D: TRBD1
CDR3: CSARDRAYEQYF
DNA: TGCAGCGCACGGGACAGGGCCTACGAGCAGTACTTC

size: NA
V: TRBV6-6
J: TRBJ1-5
D: NA
CDR3: CASSESGYSNQPQHF
DNA: TGTGCCAGCAGTGAGTCGGGGTACAGCAATCAGCCCCAGCATTTT

size: NA
V: TRBV6-6
J: TRBJ2-5
D: NA
CDR3: CASSSSGGTQYF
DNA: TGTGCCAGCAGCTCCTCCGGGGGGACCCAGTACTTC

size: NA
V: TRBV2
J: TRBJ2-7
D: NA
CDR3: CASSGRSEYEQYF
DNA: TGTGCCAGCAGTGGGAGATCGGAATACGAGCAGTACTTC

size: NA
V: TRBV28
J: TRBJ2-4
D: NA
CDR3: CASSSEDGGGFDKNIQYF
DNA: TGTGCCAGCAGTTCCGAGGATGGAGGGGGCTTCGACAAAAACATTCAGTACTTC

size: once
V: TRBV29-1
J: TRBJ2-1
D: TRBD1
CDR3: CSVDGYRGSSYNEQFF
DNA: TGCAGCGTTGACGGGTACAGGGGCAGCTCCTACAATGAGCAGTTCTTC

size: NA
V: TRBV19
J: TRBJ1-5
D: NA
CDR3: CASRHRENQPQHF
DNA: TGTGCCAGTAGGCATCGGGAAAATCAGCCCCAGCATTTT

size: NA
V: TRBV7-2
J: TRBJ2-5
D: TRBD1
CDR3: CASSLASGQAPRETQYF
DNA: TGTGCCAGCAGCTTAGCCAGCGGACAGGCCCCCAGGGAGACCCAGTACTTC

size: NA
V: TRBV9
J: TRBJ2-5
D: TRBD1
CDR3: CASSPRQGPQETQYF
DNA: TGTGCCAGCAGCCCTCGACAGGGGCCCCAAGAGACCCAGTACTTC

size: NA
V: TRBV6-6
J: TRBJ1-1
D: TRBD1
CDR3: CASSRQGVTEAFF
DNA: TGTGCCAGCAGTAGACAGGGTGTCACTGAAGCTTTCTTT

size: NA
V: TRBV29-1
J: TRBJ2-1
D: TRBD2
CDR3: CSVRTSGRPESHNEQFF
DNA: TGCAGCGTTCGGACTAGCGGGAGGCCCGAGTCCCACAATGAGCAGTTCTTC

size: NA
V: TRBV18
J: TRBJ1-1
D: TRBD1
CDR3: CASSPLRTGGAFF
DNA: TGTGCCAGCTCACCACTCCGAACAGGGGGAGCTTTCTTT

size: NA
V: TRBV28
J: TRBJ1-5
D: NA
CDR3: CASSLEGNNQPQHF
DNA: TGTGCCAGCAGTTTAGAGGGAAACAATCAGCCCCAGCATTTT

size: NA
V: TRBV5-1
J: TRBJ1-2
D: NA
CDR3: CASSLSSGNYGYTF
DNA: TGCGCCAGCAGCTTGAGTAGCGGTAACTATGGCTACACCTTC

size: NA
V: TRBV19
J: TRBJ2-7
D: NA
CDR3: CASSIRTETYEQYF
DNA: TGTGCCAGTAGTATTAGAACAGAGACCTACGAGCAGTACTTC

size: NA
V: TRBV28
J: TRBJ1-3
D: TRBD1
CDR3: CASSEFRGDSGNTIYF
DNA: TGTGCCAGCAGTGAATTCAGGGGGGACTCTGGAAACACCATATATTTT

size: NA
V: TRBV6-5
J: TRBJ1-1
D: NA
CDR3: CASSYVGVMNTEAFF
DNA: TGTGCCAGCAGTTACGTCGGGGTCATGAACACTGAAGCTTTCTTT

size: NA
V: TRBV5-6
J: TRBJ2-2
D: TRBD1
CDR3: CASSLEGQGLNGELFF
DNA: TGTGCCAGCAGCTTGGAAGGACAGGGTTTGAACGGGGAGCTGTTTTTT

size: NA
V: TRBV7-9
J: TRBJ1-4
D: TRBD1
CDR3: CASSLSGQAEKLFF
DNA: TGTGCCAGCAGCTTGAGCGGACAGGCTGAAAAACTGTTTTTT

size: NA
V: TRBV5-1
J: TRBJ2-1
D: TRBD2
CDR3: CASRIAGGAYNEQFF
DNA: TGCGCCAGCAGGATAGCGGGAGGAGCGTACAATGAGCAGTTCTTC

size: NA
V: TRBV28
J: TRBJ2-7
D: TRBD2
CDR3: CASSSPSGRAFEQYF
DNA: TGTGCCAGCAGTTCACCTAGCGGGAGGGCCTTCGAGCAGTACTTC

size: NA
V: TRBV11-3
J: TRBJ2-3
D: NA
CDR3: CASSLGGESTDTQYF
DNA: TGTGCCAGCAGCTTAGGCGGGGAGAGCACAGATACGCAGTATTTT

size: NA
V: TRBV6-5
J: TRBJ2-3
D: NA
CDR3: CASRSSTDTQYF
DNA: TGTGCCAGCAGATCTAGCACAGATACGCAGTATTTT

size: NA
V: TRBV7-9
J: TRBJ2-7
D: TRBD2
CDR3: CASLPIPSTSGRSPYEQYF
DNA: TGTGCCAGCCTCCCCATACCGTCGACTAGCGGGAGGTCCCCCTACGAGCAGTACTTC

size: NA
V: TRBV7-6
J: TRBJ2-5
D: NA
CDR3: CASSPGSGVRETQYF
DNA: TGTGCCAGCAGCCCCGGGAGTGGGGTCCGAGAGACCCAGTACTTC

size: NA
V: TRBV11-2
J: TRBJ2-7
D: TRBD2
CDR3: CASSLDGLGGFYEQYF
DNA: TGTGCCAGCAGCTTAGATGGGCTGGGGGGGTTCTACGAGCAGTACTTC

size: NA
V: TRBV27
J: TRBJ2-1
D: NA
CDR3: CASSTKDSPYNEQFF
DNA: TGTGCCAGCAGTACAAAGGACTCACCTTACAATGAGCAGTTCTTC

size: NA
V: TRBV6-5
J: TRBJ1-2
D: NA
CDR3: CASSYSTVKNYGYTF
DNA: TGTGCCAGCAGTTACTCGACAGTTAAAAACTATGGCTACACCTTC

size: once
V: TRBV7-9
J: TRBJ2-2
D: NA
CDR3: CASTPTRANTGELFF
DNA: TGTGCCAGCACCCCGACCAGGGCGAACACCGGGGAGCTGTTTTTT